This T cell receptor beta chain is from a study of CD8 T cells in ankylosing spondylitis (dated 2017 in TCRdb). In terms of the full investigation: T cell receptor beta repertoires were profiled in healthy donors and ankylosing spondylitis patients so that disease-linked TCR variants could be found. Peripheral blood was sampled, and synovial fluid was also collected from ankylosing spondylitis patients. The whole study cohort included about a hundred healthy donors and 25 ankylosing spondylitis patients. What the authors observed across the whole study: According to the report, matched synovial fluid samples from ankylosing spondylitis patients were significantly enriched for the disease-linked clones. A TCR beta motif made up of several highly homologous amino acid variants appeared to be characteristic of blood from ankylosing spondylitis patients. A CD8+ phenotype was shown by the disease-linked clones, which were found at relatively low frequencies in peripheral blood. Some TCR beta motif variants had previously been reported in synovial fluid and blood of reactive arthritis patients, which suggested common disease-initiation mechanisms.

With regard to this clonotype: The antigen it recognizes is unknown. No much larger clone exists at a distance of one base, and base qualities are not known.

The germline ends are 8 bases apart after V is trimmed by 1 base and J by 0 bases. CDR1 SGHDT and CDR2 YYEEEE were looked up in the germline V gene. The CDR3 starts with the cysteine, ends with the phenylalanine, and has 14 residues. The kept DNA is CDR3 alone, 42 bases in frame from the first base. TCRdb names Illumina HiSeq 2500 as the instrument used. Quantitative 5'-RACE with molecular barcodes was used to prepare TCR beta libraries. In the original analysis: A new computational method based on a probabilistic model of VDJ rearrangement was used to identify disease-linked TCR variants. The public sequencing data were trimmed at Q25 with fastp and processed into clonotypes with MiXCR by TCRdb, which kept only in-frame beta chains. Every distinct CDR3 protein forms one entry, paired with its most common genes and DNA. The authors' filters were not applied to this entry. Recorded for this sample are just over 350,000 distinct CDR3 sequences; roughly 22% of them occurred a single time. Jointly, the top ten make up approximately 14% of the sample.

In this chain, TRBV5-6 is recombined with TRBJ2-7; a tentative D call is TRBD1 (6 bases match). The receptor comes from a male donor with ankylosing spondylitis or in good health (not recorded which). Sequencing was done on a sample of blood, either unsorted or a sorted T cell fraction (not recorded which). CDR3 region: CASSLMTGSYEQYF. The sequence in DNA is TGTGCCAGCAGCTTGATGACAGGCTCCTACGAGCAGTACTTC.